These T cell receptor beta chains were read from a single sample in a study of human T cells and chemical hapten exposure. TCRdb called the 5' RACE reads again in MiXCR, with one record for every CDR3 protein. This sample yields approximately 110,000 distinct CDR3 sequences, of which approximately 19% are seen a single time; roughly 2.8% belongs to the top ten. These receptor sequences come from a human donor in good health. Each CDR3 is given with its conserved first and last residue. The order of the fields is D gene, V gene, clone size, J gene, CDR3 protein, CDR3 DNA. A D gene is named only where the DNA matches it firmly. Part of the rows lack a size; the others show once, few, many or a class for expanded clones.

d_gene: NA
v_gene: TRBV28
abundance: NA
j_gene: TRBJ1-5
CDR3aa: CASSSPGSSNQPQHF
CDR3nt: TGTGCCAGCAGTTCCCCAGGGAGCAGCAATCAGCCCCAGCATTTT

d_gene: TRBD1
v_gene: TRBV6-6
abundance: few
j_gene: TRBJ1-5
CDR3aa: CASSRSGTGGLGAGQPQHF
CDR3nt: TGTGCCAGCAGTCGCTCGGGGACAGGGGGTTTGGGTGCCGGTCAGCCCCAGCATTTT

d_gene: NA
v_gene: TRBV29-1
abundance: few
j_gene: TRBJ1-1
CDR3aa: CSAPGHFNTEAFF
CDR3nt: TGCAGCGCTCCTGGACACTTTAACACTGAAGCTTTCTTT

d_gene: TRBD1
v_gene: TRBV12-3/TRBV12-4
abundance: few
j_gene: TRBJ1-2
CDR3aa: CASRRTGDHGYTF
CDR3nt: TGTGCCAGCAGGCGAACAGGGGACCATGGCTACACCTTC

d_gene: NA
v_gene: TRBV7-3
abundance: few
j_gene: TRBJ2-6
CDR3aa: CASSYSGANVLTF
CDR3nt: TGTGCCAGCAGCTACTCTGGGGCCAACGTCCTGACTTTC

d_gene: NA
v_gene: TRBV4-1
abundance: NA
j_gene: TRBJ1-1
CDR3aa: CASSLPTEGDTEAFF
CDR3nt: TGCGCCAGCAGCTTGCCAACCGAAGGGGACACTGAAGCTTTCTTT

d_gene: TRBD1
v_gene: TRBV18
abundance: NA
j_gene: TRBJ2-4
CDR3aa: CASSASGTDILVAKNIQYF
CDR3nt: TGTGCCAGCTCCGCGTCCGGGACAGACATTTTAGTAGCCAAAAACATTCAGTACTTC

d_gene: NA
v_gene: TRBV20-1
abundance: NA
j_gene: TRBJ1-5
CDR3aa: CSARLGPPNQPQHF
CDR3nt: TGCAGTGCTAGACTGGGACCTCCCAATCAGCCCCAGCATTTT

d_gene: TRBD1
v_gene: TRBV2
abundance: NA
j_gene: TRBJ1-1
CDR3aa: CASSSRRDRALGAFF
CDR3nt: TGTGCCAGCAGTTCGCGACGGGACAGGGCTTTAGGAGCTTTCTTT

d_gene: NA
v_gene: TRBV5-1
abundance: few
j_gene: TRBJ2-5
CDR3aa: CASSYKQRQETQYF
CDR3nt: TGCGCCAGCAGCTACAAACAGAGACAAGAGACCCAGTACTTC

d_gene: NA
v_gene: TRBV5-1
abundance: few
j_gene: TRBJ2-3
CDR3aa: CASSLGGTTVAQYF
CDR3nt: TGCGCCAGCAGCTTAGGGGGGACAACCGTCGCGCAGTATTTT

d_gene: TRBD2
v_gene: TRBV6-5
abundance: few
j_gene: TRBJ2-1
CDR3aa: CASSYSKREGNEQFF
CDR3nt: TGTGCCAGCAGTTACTCGAAACGGGAGGGCAATGAGCAGTTCTTC

d_gene: NA
v_gene: TRBV5-1
abundance: NA
j_gene: TRBJ1-1
CDR3aa: CASANGGAGTEAFF
CDR3nt: TGCGCCAGCGCTAATGGGGGCGCGGGAACTGAAGCTTTCTTT

d_gene: NA
v_gene: TRBV4-1
abundance: NA
j_gene: TRBJ1-5
CDR3aa: CASSQGLVQPQHF
CDR3nt: TGCGCCAGCAGCCAAGGCCTGGTCCAGCCCCAGCATTTT

d_gene: TRBD1
v_gene: TRBV28
abundance: once
j_gene: TRBJ2-2
CDR3aa: CASSYTGAGGELFF
CDR3nt: TGTGCCAGCTCGTATACAGGGGCCGGCGGGGAGCTGTTTTTT

d_gene: TRBD1
v_gene: TRBV5-6
abundance: NA
j_gene: TRBJ1-1
CDR3aa: CASSVEQGANTEAFF
CDR3nt: TGTGCCAGCAGCGTAGAACAGGGGGCCAACACTGAAGCTTTCTTT

d_gene: NA
v_gene: TRBV19
abundance: NA
j_gene: TRBJ1-1
CDR3aa: CASSPGTIEAFF
CDR3nt: TGTGCCAGTAGCCCCGGGACCATTGAAGCTTTCTTT

d_gene: NA
v_gene: TRBV6-1
abundance: NA
j_gene: TRBJ1-3
CDR3aa: CASSEVPGSSGNTIYF
CDR3nt: TGTGCCAGCAGTGAAGTTCCGGGGAGCTCTGGAAACACCATATATTTT

d_gene: NA
v_gene: TRBV29-1
abundance: NA
j_gene: TRBJ2-1
CDR3aa: CSVFTRGGQFF
CDR3nt: TGCAGCGTGTTTACTAGAGGTGGGCAGTTCTTC

d_gene: NA
v_gene: TRBV27
abundance: few
j_gene: TRBJ1-1
CDR3aa: CASSRRRGVEAFF
CDR3nt: TGTGCCAGCAGTAGGCGGCGGGGGGTTGAAGCTTTCTTT